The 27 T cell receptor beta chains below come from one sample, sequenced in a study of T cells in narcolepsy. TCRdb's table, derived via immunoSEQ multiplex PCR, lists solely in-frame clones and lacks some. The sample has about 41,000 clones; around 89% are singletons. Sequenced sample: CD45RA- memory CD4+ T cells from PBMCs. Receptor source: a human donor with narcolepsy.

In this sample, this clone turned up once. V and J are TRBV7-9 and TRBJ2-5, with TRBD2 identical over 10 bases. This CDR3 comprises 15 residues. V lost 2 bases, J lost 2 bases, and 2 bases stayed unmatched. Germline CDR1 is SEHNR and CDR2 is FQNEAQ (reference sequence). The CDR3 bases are TGTGCCAGCAGCTTATTAGCGGGAGGACAAGAGACCCAGTACTTC. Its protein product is CASSLLAGGQETQYF. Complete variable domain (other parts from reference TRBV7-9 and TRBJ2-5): DTGVSQNPRHKITKRGQNVTFRCDPISEHNRLYWYRQTLGQGPEFLTYFQNEAQLEKSRLLSDRFSAERPKGSFSTLEIQRTEQGDSAMYLCASSLLAGGQETQYFGPGTRLLVL.

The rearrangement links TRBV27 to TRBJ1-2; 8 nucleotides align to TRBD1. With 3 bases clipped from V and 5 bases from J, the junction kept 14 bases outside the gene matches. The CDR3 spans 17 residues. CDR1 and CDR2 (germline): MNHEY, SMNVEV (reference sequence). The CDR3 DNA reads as TGTGCCAGCAGTTTCCCTCCACCGGGACAGGATGGGTATGGCTACACCTTC. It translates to CASSFPPPGQDGYGYTF.

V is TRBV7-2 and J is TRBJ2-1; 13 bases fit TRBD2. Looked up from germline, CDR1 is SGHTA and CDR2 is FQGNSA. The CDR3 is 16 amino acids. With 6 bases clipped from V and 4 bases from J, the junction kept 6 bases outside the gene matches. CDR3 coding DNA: TGTGCCAGCAGGACGACTAGCGGGGGGCATTACAATGAGCAGTTCTTC. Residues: CASRTTSGGHYNEQFF.

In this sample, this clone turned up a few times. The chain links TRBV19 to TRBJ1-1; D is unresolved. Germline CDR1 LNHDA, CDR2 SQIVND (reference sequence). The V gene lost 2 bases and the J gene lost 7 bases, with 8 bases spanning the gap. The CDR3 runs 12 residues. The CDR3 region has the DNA TGTGCCAGTAGTATATCGGCTGGTGAAGCTTTCTTT. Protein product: CASSISAGEAFF.

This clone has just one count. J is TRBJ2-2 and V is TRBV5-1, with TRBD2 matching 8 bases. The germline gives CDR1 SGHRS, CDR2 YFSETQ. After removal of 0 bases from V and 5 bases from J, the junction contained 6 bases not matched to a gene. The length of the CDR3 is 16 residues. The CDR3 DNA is TGCGCCAGCAGCTTGGCCGGGACTAGTCGGACCGGGGAGCTGTTTTTT. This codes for CASSLAGTSRTGELFF.

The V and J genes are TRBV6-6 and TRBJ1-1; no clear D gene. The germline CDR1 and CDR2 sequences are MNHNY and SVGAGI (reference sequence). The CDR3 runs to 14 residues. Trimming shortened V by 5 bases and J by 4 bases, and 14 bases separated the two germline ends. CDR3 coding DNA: TGTGCCAGCAGTCCCCCCAGAGAAGGCACTGAAGCTTTCTTT. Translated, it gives CASSPPREGTEAFF.

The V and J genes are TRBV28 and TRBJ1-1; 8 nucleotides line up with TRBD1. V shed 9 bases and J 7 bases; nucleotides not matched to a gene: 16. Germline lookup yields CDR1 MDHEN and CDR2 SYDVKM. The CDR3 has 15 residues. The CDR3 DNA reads TGTGCCAGTTCTGACCCAGGGGGCGGCTTTGGTGAAGCTTTCTTT. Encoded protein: CASSDPGGGFGEAFF.

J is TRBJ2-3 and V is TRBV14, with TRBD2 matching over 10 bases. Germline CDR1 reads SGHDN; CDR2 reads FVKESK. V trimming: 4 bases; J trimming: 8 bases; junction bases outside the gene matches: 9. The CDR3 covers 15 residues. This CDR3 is CASSPRTSGVGTQYF. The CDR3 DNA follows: TGTGCCAGCAGCCCACGGACTAGCGGCGTCGGTACGCAGTATTTT. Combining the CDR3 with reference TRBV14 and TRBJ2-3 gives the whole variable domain EAGVTQFPSHSVIEKGQTVTLRCDPISGHDNLYWYRRVMGKEIKFLLHFVKESKQDESGMPNNRFLAERTGGTYSTLKVQPAELEDSGVYFCASSPRTSGVGTQYFGPGTRLTVL.

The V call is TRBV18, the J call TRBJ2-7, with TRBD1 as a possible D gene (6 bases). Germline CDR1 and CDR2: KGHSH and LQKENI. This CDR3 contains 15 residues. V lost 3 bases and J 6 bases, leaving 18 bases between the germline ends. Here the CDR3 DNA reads TGTGCCAGCTCACCCCGGATGGGGGCTTATCGCGAGCAGTACTTC. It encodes CASSPRMGAYREQYF.

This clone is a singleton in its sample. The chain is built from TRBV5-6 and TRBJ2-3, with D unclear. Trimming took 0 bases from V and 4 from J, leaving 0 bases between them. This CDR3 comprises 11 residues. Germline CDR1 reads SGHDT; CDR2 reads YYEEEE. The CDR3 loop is CASSLADTQYF. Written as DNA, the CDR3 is TGTGCCAGCAGCTTGGCAGATACGCAGTATTTT.

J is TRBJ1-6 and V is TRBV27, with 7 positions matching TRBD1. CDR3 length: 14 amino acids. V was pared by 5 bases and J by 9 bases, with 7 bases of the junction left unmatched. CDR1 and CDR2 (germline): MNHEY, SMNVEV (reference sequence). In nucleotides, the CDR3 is TGTGCCAGCAGTGCTAACAGGGGCCGTTCACCCCTCCACTTT. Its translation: CASSANRGRSPLHF.

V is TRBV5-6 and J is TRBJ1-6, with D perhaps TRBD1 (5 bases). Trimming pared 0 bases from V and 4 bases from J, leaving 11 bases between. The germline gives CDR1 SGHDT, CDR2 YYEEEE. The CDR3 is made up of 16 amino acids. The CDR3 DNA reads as TGTGCCAGCAGCTTGGCACCGGGACGGTATAATTCACCCCTCCACTTT. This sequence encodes CASSLAPGRYNSPLHF.

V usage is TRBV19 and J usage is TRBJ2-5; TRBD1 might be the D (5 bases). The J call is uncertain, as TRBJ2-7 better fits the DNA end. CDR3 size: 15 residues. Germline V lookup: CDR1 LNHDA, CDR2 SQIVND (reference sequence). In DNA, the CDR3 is TGTGCCAGTAGTACCATAGGTTCAGGGAAGGACGAGCAGTACTTC. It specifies CASSTIGSGKDEQYF.

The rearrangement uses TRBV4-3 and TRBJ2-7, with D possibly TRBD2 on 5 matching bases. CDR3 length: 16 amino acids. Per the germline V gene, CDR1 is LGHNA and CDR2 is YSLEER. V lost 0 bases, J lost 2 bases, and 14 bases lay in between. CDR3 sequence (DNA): TGCGCCAGCAGCCAAGACGGCCCCGGGAAGACCTACGAGCAGTACTTC. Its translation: CASSQDGPGKTYEQYF.

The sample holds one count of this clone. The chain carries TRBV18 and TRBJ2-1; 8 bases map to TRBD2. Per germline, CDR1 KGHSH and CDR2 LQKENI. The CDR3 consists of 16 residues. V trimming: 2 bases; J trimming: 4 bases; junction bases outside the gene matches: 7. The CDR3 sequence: CASSPSSGGPYNEQFF. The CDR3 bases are TGTGCCAGCTCACCATCCAGCGGGGGCCCTTACAATGAGCAGTTCTTC.

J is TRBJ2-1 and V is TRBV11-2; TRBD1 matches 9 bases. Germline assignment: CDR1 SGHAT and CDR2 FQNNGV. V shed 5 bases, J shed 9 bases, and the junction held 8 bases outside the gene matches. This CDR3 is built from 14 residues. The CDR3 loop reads CASSGNRGRGEQFF. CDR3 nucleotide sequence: TGTGCCAGCAGCGGAAACAGGGGGCGCGGTGAGCAGTTCTTC.

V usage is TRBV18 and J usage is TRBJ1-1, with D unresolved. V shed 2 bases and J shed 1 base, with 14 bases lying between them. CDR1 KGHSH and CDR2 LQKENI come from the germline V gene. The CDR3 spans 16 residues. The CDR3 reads CASSPGDPVGNTEAFF. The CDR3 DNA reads TGTGCCAGCTCACCAGGGGATCCGGTGGGGAACACTGAAGCTTTCTTT.

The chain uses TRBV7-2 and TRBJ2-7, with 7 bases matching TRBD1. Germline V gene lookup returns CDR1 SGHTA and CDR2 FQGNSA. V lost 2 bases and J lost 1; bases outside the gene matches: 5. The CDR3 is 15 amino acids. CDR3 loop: CASSLQGVGSYEQYF. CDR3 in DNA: TGTGCCAGCAGCTTACAGGGGGTGGGGTCCTACGAGCAGTACTTC.

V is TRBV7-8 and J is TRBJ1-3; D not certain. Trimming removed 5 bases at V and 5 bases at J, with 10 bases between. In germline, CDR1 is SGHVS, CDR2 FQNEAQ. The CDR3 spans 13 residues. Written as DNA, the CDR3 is TGTGCCAGCAGCACCTTAAGCCGAAACACCATATATTTT. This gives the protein CASSTLSRNTIYF.

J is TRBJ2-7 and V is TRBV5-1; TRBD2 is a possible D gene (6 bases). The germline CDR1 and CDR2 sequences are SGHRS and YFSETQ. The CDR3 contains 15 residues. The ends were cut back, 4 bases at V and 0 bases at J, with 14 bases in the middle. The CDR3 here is CASSPWGGDSYEQYF. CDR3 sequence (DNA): TGCGCCAGCAGCCCCTGGGGCGGGGACTCCTACGAGCAGTACTTC.

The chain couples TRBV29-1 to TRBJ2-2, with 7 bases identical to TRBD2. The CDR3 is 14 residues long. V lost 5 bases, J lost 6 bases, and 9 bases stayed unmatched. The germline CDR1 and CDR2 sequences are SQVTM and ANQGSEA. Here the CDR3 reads CSVRAGALSGELFF. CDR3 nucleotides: TGCAGCGTTCGCGCGGGAGCCCTTTCCGGGGAGCTGTTTTTT.

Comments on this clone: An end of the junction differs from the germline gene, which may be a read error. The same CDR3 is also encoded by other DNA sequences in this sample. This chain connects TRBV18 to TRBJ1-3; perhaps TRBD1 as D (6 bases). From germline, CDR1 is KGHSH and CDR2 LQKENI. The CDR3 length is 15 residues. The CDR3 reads CASSPAGADGNTIYF. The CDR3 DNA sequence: TGTGCTAGCTCACCAGCAGGGGCCGATGGAAACACCATATATTTT.

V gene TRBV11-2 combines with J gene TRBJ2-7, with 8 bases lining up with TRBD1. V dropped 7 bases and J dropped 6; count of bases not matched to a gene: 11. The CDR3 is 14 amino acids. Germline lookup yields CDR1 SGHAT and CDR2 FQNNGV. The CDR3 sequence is CASTLGTGGTEQYF. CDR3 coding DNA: TGTGCCAGCACCTTGGGTACAGGGGGAACCGAGCAGTACTTC.

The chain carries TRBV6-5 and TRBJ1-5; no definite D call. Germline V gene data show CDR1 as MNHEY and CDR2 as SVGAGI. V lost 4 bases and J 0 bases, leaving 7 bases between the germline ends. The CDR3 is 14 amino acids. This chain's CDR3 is CASSSYSSNQPQHF. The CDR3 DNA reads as TGTGCCAGCAGTTCGTATAGTAGCAATCAGCCCCAGCATTTT.

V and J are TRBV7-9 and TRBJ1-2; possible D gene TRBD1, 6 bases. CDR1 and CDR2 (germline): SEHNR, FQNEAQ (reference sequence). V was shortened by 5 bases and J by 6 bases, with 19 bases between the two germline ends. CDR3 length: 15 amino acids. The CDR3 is CASSQGFGFKDGYTF. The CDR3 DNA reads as TGTGCCAGCAGCCAGGGGTTCGGTTTTAAGGATGGCTACACCTTC.

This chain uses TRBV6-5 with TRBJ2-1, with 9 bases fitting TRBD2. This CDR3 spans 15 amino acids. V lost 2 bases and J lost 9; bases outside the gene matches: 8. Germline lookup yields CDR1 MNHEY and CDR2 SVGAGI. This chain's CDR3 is CASSYEAGGPLEQFF. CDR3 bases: TGTGCCAGCAGTTACGAGGCGGGAGGGCCGCTTGAGCAGTTCTTC.

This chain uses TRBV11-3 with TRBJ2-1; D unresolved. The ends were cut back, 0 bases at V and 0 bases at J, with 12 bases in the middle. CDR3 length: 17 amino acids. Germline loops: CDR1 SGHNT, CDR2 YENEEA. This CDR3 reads CASSLEAVMSSYNEQFF. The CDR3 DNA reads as TGTGCCAGCAGCTTAGAGGCAGTTATGAGCTCCTACAATGAGCAGTTCTTC.